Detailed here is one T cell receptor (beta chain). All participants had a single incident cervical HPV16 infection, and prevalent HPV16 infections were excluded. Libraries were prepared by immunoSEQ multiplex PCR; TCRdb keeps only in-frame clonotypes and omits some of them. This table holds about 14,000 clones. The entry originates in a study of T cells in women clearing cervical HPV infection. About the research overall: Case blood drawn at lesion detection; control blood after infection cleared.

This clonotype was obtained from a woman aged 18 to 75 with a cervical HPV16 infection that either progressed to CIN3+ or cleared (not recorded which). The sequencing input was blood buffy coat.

The covered CDR3 bases are TGTGCCAGCAGCTTTGGACAGGGAGTCTACGAG. Amino acids: CASSFGQGVYE. The entire CDR3 protein is CASSFGQGVYEQYF. The V call is TRBV5-6, the J call TRBJ2-7; 8 bases match TRBD1. Coverage ceases 3 residues before the CDR3 finishes, and the germline J gene fills in the end. In germline, CDR1 is SGHDT, CDR2 YYEEEE. CDR3 length: 14 amino acids. The trim removed 2 bases at V and 3 bases at J, leaving 4 bases unmatched.